This TCR beta chain was captured by sequencing in a study of blood T cell repertoires in COVID-19. Study information: Sources were T cells, B-cell-depleted T cells, or PBMCs; the material itself was cDNA or gDNA.

This table comes from immunoSEQ multiplex PCR, and its TCRdb copy is limited to in-frame clones, with some not included. The table includes 250,000 or so clones, over 75% detected once. The source material was peripheral blood. This TCR derives from a man under 40 who had recovered from COVID-19.

The CDR3 region has the DNA TGTGCCAGCAGCTTGGGATGGGGGACAGGGGGCTCACCCCTCCACTTT. Encoded protein: CASSLGWGTGGSPLHF. This rearrangement joins TRBV5-6 to TRBJ1-6; 12 bases align to TRBD1. Germline CDR1 is SGHDT and CDR2 is YYEEEE. The V and J ends lost 0 bases and 10 bases, in that order; junction bases with no gene match: 5. The CDR3 length is 16 residues.